A single sample gave rise to the 10 T cell receptor beta chains below, sequenced in a study of T cells after yellow fever vaccination. TCRdb ran MiXCR on the 5' RACE reads and lists one entry per CDR3 protein. This sample yields over 300,000 distinct CDR3 sequences, of which around 6.8% are seen a single time; over 15% belongs to the top ten. Source: PBMCs, taken roughly seven weeks after the first yellow fever vaccination. The receptor source for this set is a young man who received the YFV17D yellow fever vaccine.

This clonotype was detected many times. The chain is built from TRBV6-1 and TRBJ1-2, with D possibly matching TRBD1 (5 bases). Trimming took 6 bases from V and 0 from J, leaving 17 bases between them. CDR1 is MNHNS and CDR2 is SASEGT in the germline V gene. The CDR3 sequence is 16 residues long. CDR3 sequence (DNA): TGTGCCAGCAGCATCACCGGGACGGGAGCTAACTATGGCTACACCTTC. It codes for CASSITGTGANYGYTF.

Points on this clonotype: A read error is likely, as this CDR3 ends without the conserved phenylalanine or tryptophan. The V gene is TRBV14, the J gene TRBJ2-2, with unresolved D. CDR3 size: 15 residues. Per the germline V gene, CDR1 is SGHDN and CDR2 is FVKESK. V gave up 5 bases and J gave up 6 bases, with 16 bases separating them. The CDR3 DNA sequence: TGTGCCAGCAGCGAAATAACTGGGATGTCCGGGGAGCTGTTTTCT. Amino acids: CASSEITGMSGELFS.

Within the sample, this clonotype is medium-sized. The rearrangement links TRBV7-2 to TRBJ2-3, with 7 bases identical to TRBD1. V was clipped by 5 bases and J by 2 bases; unmatched bases: 4. The CDR3 runs to 14 residues. The germline V gene encodes CDR1 SGHTA and CDR2 FQGNSA. The CDR3 bases are TGTGCCAGCAGCCCGGACAGGAACACAGATACGCAGTATTTT. Its protein is CASSPDRNTDTQYF.

This chain links TRBV5-1 with TRBJ2-6; no reliable D call. Between the trimmed V and J ends, which lost 3 bases and 1 base, there was a span of 8 bases. The CDR3 has 15 amino acids. CDR1 is SGHRS and CDR2 is YFSETQ in the germline V gene. CDR3 in amino acids: CASSYRFSGANVLTF. The CDR3, as DNA: TGCGCCAGCAGCTACCGTTTTTCTGGGGCCAACGTCCTGACTTTC.

This clonotype was counted ten times or more. CDR3 amino acids: CASSNQGARFGEQYF. CDR3 in DNA: TGTGCCAGCAGCAACCAGGGGGCGCGTTTTGGCGAGCAGTACTTC. The V gene is TRBV7-2, the J gene TRBJ2-7; 8 bases fit TRBD1. Unmatched junction bases numbered 12, after V lost 5 bases and J lost 6 bases. The length of the CDR3 is 15 residues. Germline CDR1 is SGHTA and CDR2 is FQGNSA.

This clonotype was found a few times. V gene TRBV5-4 combines with J gene TRBJ1-5; D is unresolved. Germline V gives CDR1 SGHNT, CDR2 YYREEE (reference sequence). Trimming took off 0 bases at V and 4 bases at J, with 20 bases between the two ends. This CDR3 has 18 amino acids. CDR3 residues: CASSLVYEAAEENQPQHF. CDR3 nucleotides: TGTGCCAGCAGCTTGGTATATGAGGCAGCCGAAGAAAATCAGCCCCAGCATTTT. The complete variable domain, with remaining parts taken from reference TRBV5-4 and TRBJ1-5, reads ETGVTQSPTHLIKTRGQQVTLRCSSQSGHNTVSWYQQALGQGPQFIFQYYREEENGRGNFPPRFSGLQFPNYSSELNVNALELDDSALYLCASSLVYEAAEENQPQHFGDGTRLSIL.

This clonotype came up a few times. The chain is built from TRBV11-2 and TRBJ2-1; 9 bases agree with TRBD1. CDR3 size: 18 residues. The germline CDR1 and CDR2 sequences are SGHAT and FQNNGV. The V segment lost 5 bases and the J segment 5 bases; nucleotides outside the gene matches: 16. The CDR3 nucleotides are TGTGCCAGCAGCCCCGGAGTCGCGGGACAGGGTTTCGACAATGAGCAGTTCTTC. This gives the protein CASSPGVAGQGFDNEQFF.

This chain joins TRBV19 and TRBJ2-2; TRBD1 agrees at 7 bases. Germline CDR1 reads LNHDA; CDR2 reads SQIVND (reference sequence). The CDR3 has 13 amino acids. CDR3: CATTGVYTGELFF. In DNA, the CDR3 is TGTGCAACAACAGGGGTGTACACCGGGGAGCTGTTTTTT.

The chain is built from TRBV11-2 and TRBJ2-1; 14 nucleotides match TRBD2. The CDR3 spans 18 residues. V was pared by 3 bases and J by 8 bases, with 12 bases of the junction left unmatched. The germline CDR1 and CDR2 sequences are SGHAT and FQNNGV. CDR3 sequence (DNA): TGTGCCAGCAGCTTCCCTCCGACTAGCGGGGGGGCCTGGGATGAGCAGTTCTTC. Protein sequence: CASSFPPTSGGAWDEQFF. The full variable domain, in which reference TRBV11-2 and TRBJ2-1 provide the parts outside the CDR3, is EAGVAQSPRYKIIEKRQSVAFWCNPISGHATLYWYQQILGQGPKLLIQFQNNGVVDDSQLPKDRFSAERLKGVDSTLKIQPAKLEDSAVYLCASSFPPTSGGAWDEQFFGPGTRLTVL.

The chain recombines TRBV4-2 with TRBJ1-4; D gene unclear. In germline, CDR1 is LGHNA, CDR2 YNFKEQ. Trimming cost V 0 bases and J 0 bases, with 20 bases left between them. This CDR3 is 20 amino acids long. This CDR3 reads CASSQEPGVLLFATNEKLFF. For the CDR3, the DNA is TGTGCCAGCAGCCAAGAACCCGGGGTTCTACTATTTGCAACTAATGAAAAACTGTTTTTT.